Given below is one TCR beta chain in context. No cognate antigen has been identified for it. This sample was taken from a study of T cells expressing NK-cell markers (TCRdb year 2020). Background on the whole study: TCR beta-chain repertoires were profiled in sorted CD3+CD56+NKG2C+, CD3+CD56+NKG2C- and CD3+CD56-NKG2C+ T-cell subsets from eight donors. Illumina HiSeq 2000/2500, MiSeq or NextSeq was used to sequence libraries as 2 x 150 bp reads. Of the eight sequenced donors, seven were found to be HCMV-seropositive and one was found to be HCMV-seronegative. Randomly selected healthy volunteers, three men and five women, were used as the eight sequenced donors. What the work shows at the level of the full study, not this receptor alone: In several donors, the dominant CD3+CD56+NKG2C+ clonotypes were among the top 10 CD8+ clonotypes and accounted for about 1.0-8% of CD8+ T cells. Those dominant clonotypes were again the most abundant among CD3+CD56-NKG2C+ cells in several donors, at about 25-60.1%. It remained unclear whether the expanded NKG2C-expressing T cell clones were specific for HCMV antigens.

From the cysteine up to the phenylalanine, the CDR3 has a length of 14 residues. The entry carries no DNA sequence. Per the germline V gene, SGHRS is the CDR1 and YFSETQ is the CDR2. TCRdb records Illumina HiSeq 2000 as the sequencer. The TCR beta cDNA libraries were made using 5'RACE template switching, a step that added both a universal primer site and unique molecular identifiers. cDNA synthesis was primed from the TCR beta constant segment, followed by two successive PCR amplification steps. Under the source paper's analysis protocol: Reads were demultiplexed and grouped by UMI with MIGEC, and clonotypes were assembled and quantified with MiTCR. Only TCR cDNA sequences supported by at least two reads were kept to exclude erroneous sequences. Downstream repertoire analysis used the tcR package, and clonotypes were matched across fractions by CDR3 nucleotide sequence plus V segment. VDJmatch was used to annotate antigen specificity against VDJdb, with one amino acid substitution in CDR3 allowed. TCRdb reprocessed the public reads and reports one entry per CDR3 protein sequence, without DNA. In this record, the V and J calls reflect TCRdb's handling and not the investigators' own analysis. The table of this sample itemizes about half a million distinct CDR3 sequences. Clones ranked in the top ten supply more than 1.4% of the sample.

To determine HCMV serostatus, a commercial ELISA kit was used to detect HCMV-specific IgG in serum. Peripheral blood mononuclear cells were isolated from blood by Ficoll density gradient centrifugation. The sequence was obtained from a woman in her forties or fifties in good health. Donor details come from another sample of the same person, matched by shared clones. The rearranged segments are TRBV5-1 and TRBJ2-1; TCRdb gives TRBD1 as the D gene, but with no DNA this cannot be confirmed. The sample was blood T cells: a sorted CD56 or NKG2C T cell subset, CD4+ or CD8+ T cells, or bulk PBMC T cells (not recorded which). The CDR3 in this case is CASTQGTGVHEQFF.